The clone carrying this T cell receptor (beta chain) was observed a handful of times. What it binds is not known. The data were taken from a study of T cells in Graves' hyperthyroidism and ophthalmopathy. Whole-study results and caveats: Within blood appeared most thyroid clonotypes that had expanded above 0.001.

The V segment lost 6 bases and the J segment 2 bases; nucleotides outside the gene matches: 9. CDR1 MDHEN and CDR2 SYDVKM come from the germline V gene. The CDR3 loop spans 15 amino acids. RNA transcripts provided the source from which TCR beta CDR3 regions were amplified. During a first-round RT-PCR of the TCR CDR3, the HTBI primer set was used. Using its own MiXCR run on the multiplex PCR reads, TCRdb lists one record per CDR3 protein. The data show hundreds of thousands of distinct CDR3 sequences, 11% to 15% seen once. The sequenced sample consisted of blood. The sequence came from a woman younger than 30 with Graves' hyperthyroidism. The V gene is TRBV28, the J gene TRBJ2-5; 7 bases match TRBD1. This CDR3 reads CASSRSGTAQETQYF. Here the CDR3 DNA reads TGTGCCAGCAGCCGGTCCGGGACAGCTCAAGAGACCCAGTACTTC. The whole variable domain, filled in from reference TRBV28 and TRBJ2-5, reads DVKVTQSSRYLVKRTGEKVFLECVQDMDHENMFWYRQDPGLGLRLIYFSYDVKMKEKGDIPEGYSVSREKKERFSLILESASTNQTSMYLCASSRSGTAQETQYFGPGTRLLVL.